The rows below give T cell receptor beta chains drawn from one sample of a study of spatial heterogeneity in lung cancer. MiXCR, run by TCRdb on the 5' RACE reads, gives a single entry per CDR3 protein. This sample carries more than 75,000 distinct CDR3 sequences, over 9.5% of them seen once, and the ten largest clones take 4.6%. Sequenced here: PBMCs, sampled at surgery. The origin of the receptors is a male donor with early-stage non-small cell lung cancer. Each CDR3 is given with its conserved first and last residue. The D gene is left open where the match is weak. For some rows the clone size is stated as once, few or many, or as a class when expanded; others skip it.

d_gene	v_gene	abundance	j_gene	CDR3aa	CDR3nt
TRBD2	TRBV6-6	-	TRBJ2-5	CASSGTSGGPGGETQYF	TGTGCCAGCAGCGGGACTAGCGGGGGGCCCGGTGGAGAGACCCAGTACTTC
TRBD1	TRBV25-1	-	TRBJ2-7	CASSDWAGGYEQYF	TGTGCCAGCAGTGATTGGGCAGGGGGATACGAGCAGTACTTC
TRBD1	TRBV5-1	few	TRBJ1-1	CASSLATGGVTEAFF	TGCGCCAGCAGCCTGGCAACAGGGGGAGTCACTGAAGCTTTCTTT
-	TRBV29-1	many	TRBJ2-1	CSVEGVKYNEQFF	TGCAGCGTTGAGGGGGTGAAATACAATGAGCAGTTCTTC
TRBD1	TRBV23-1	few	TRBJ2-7	CASSHLDRPSYEQYF	TGCGCCAGCAGTCACCTGGACAGGCCTTCCTACGAGCAGTACTTC
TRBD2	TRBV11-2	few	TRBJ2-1	CASSPWTSGSQFF	TGTGCCAGCAGCCCTTGGACTAGCGGGAGCCAGTTCTTC
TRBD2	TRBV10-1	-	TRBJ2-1	CASSLGLAEDHEQFF	TGCGCCAGCAGTCTTGGACTAGCGGAAGACCATGAGCAGTTCTTC
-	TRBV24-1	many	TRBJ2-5	CATSPAGKETQYF	TGTGCCACCAGTCCGGCGGGAAAAGAGACCCAGTACTTC
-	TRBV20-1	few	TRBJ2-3	CSAPGVADTQYF	TGCAGTGCTCCGGGGGTCGCAGATACGCAGTATTTT
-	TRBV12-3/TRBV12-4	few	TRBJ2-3	CASSLSLLFTDTQYF	TGTGCCAGCAGTTTGTCACTGTTATTCACAGATACGCAGTATTTT
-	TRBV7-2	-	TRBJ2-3	CASSRDTFPTDTQYF	TGTGCCAGCAGCCGCGACACCTTCCCCACAGATACGCAGTATTTT
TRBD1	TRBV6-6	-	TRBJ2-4	CASSLGTGGYKNIQYF	TGTGCCAGCAGTCTCGGGACAGGGGGCTACAAAAACATTCAGTACTTC
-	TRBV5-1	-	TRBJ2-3	CASSLVYGVTDTQYF	TGCGCCAGCAGCTTGGTGTATGGAGTCACAGATACGCAGTATTTT
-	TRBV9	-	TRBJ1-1	CASNEVNEAFF	TGTGCCAGTAACGAGGTGAATGAAGCTTTCTTT
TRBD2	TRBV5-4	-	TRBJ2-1	CASSPGTSGRENEQFF	TGTGCCAGCAGCCCCGGGACTAGCGGGAGAGAAAATGAGCAGTTCTTC
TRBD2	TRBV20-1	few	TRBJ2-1	CSAQVGGNYNEQFF	TGCAGTGCCCAAGTGGGGGGGAACTACAATGAGCAGTTCTTC
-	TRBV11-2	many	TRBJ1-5	CASSLEQGNNQPQHF	TGTGCCAGCAGCTTAGAACAGGGAAACAATCAGCCCCAGCATTTT
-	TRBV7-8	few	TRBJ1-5	CASSASAAPGRQPQHF	TGTGCCAGCAGCGCATCCGCGGCCCCAGGTCGCCAGCCCCAGCATTTT
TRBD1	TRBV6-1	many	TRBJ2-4	CASSDRDRVTIQYF	TGTGCCAGCAGTGACCGGGACAGAGTGACCATTCAGTACTTC
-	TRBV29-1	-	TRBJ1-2	CSVRGSGYTF	TGCAGCGTGAGAGGTAGTGGCTACACCTTC
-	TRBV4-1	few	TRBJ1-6	CASSLRGQGDNSPLHF	TGCGCCAGCAGCCTAAGAGGGCAGGGCGATAATTCACCCCTCCACTTT
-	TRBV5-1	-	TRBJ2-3	CASSLGSRDTDTQYF	TGCGCCAGCAGCTTGGGCAGCCGGGACACAGATACGCAGTATTTT
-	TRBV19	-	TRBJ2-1	CASSPGHALVNEQFF	TGTGCCAGTAGTCCAGGACACGCGTTGGTCAATGAGCAGTTCTTC
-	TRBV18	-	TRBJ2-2	CASSPREGYTRELFF	TGTGCCAGCTCACCACGAGAGGGATACACCCGGGAGCTGTTTTTT
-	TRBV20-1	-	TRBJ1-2	CSARDSQGYTF	TGCAGTGCTAGAGATAGCCAAGGCTACACCTTC
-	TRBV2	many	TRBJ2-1	CASRAGPLSYNEQFF	TGTGCCAGCCGGGCAGGGCCCCTCTCCTACAATGAGCAGTTCTTC
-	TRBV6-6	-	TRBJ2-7	CASSYSAGPSEQYF	TGTGCCAGCAGTTACTCGGCAGGGCCGAGTGAGCAGTACTTC
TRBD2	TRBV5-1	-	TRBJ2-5	CASSPHDVGLAGGPETQYF	TGCGCCAGCAGCCCCCATGACGTCGGGCTAGCGGGAGGGCCAGAGACCCAGTACTTC
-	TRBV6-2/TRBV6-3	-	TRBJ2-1	CASSGPGTVEFF	TGTGCCAGCAGCGGACCCGGGACGGTGGAGTTCTTC
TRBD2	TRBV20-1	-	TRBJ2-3	CSAIPLAATDTQYF	TGCAGTGCCATTCCACTAGCGGCTACAGATACGCAGTATTTT
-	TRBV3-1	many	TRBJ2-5	CASSLSGTKETQYF	TGTGCCAGCAGCCTTTCCGGGACAAAAGAGACCCAGTACTTC
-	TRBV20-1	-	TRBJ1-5	CSARLGSNQPQHF	TGCAGTGCTAGGCTAGGTAGCAATCAGCCCCAGCATTTT
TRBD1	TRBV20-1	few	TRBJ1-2	CSASGDRGPNGYTF	TGCAGTGCTAGTGGGGACAGGGGACCGAATGGCTACACCTTC
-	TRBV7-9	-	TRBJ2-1	CASSPPSPSSYNEQFF	TGTGCCAGCAGCCCCCCTAGCCCAAGCTCCTACAATGAGCAGTTCTTC
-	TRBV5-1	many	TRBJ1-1	CASSSKGDTEAFF	TGCGCCAGCAGCTCCAAGGGTGACACTGAAGCTTTCTTT
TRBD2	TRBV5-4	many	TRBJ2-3	CASSGGLGRDTQYF	TGTGCCAGCAGCGGGGGACTAGGTAGAGATACGCAGTATTTT
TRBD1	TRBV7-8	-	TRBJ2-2	CASRLDRVGGELFF	TGTGCCAGCAGATTGGACAGGGTGGGCGGGGAGCTGTTTTTT
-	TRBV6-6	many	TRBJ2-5	CASSYFDILETQYF	TGTGCCAGCAGTTACTTCGACATTCTAGAGACCCAGTACTTC
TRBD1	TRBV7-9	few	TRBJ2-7	CASSLPGGALYEQYF	TGTGCCAGCAGCCTCCCAGGGGGTGCTCTTTACGAGCAGTACTTC
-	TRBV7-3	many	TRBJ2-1	CASSLSGANEQFF	TGTGCCAGCAGCCTCAGTGGGGCCAATGAGCAGTTCTTC
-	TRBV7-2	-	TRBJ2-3	CASSSGGARSPLTDTQYF	TGTGCCAGCAGCTCTGGTGGGGCCCGCAGCCCTCTAACAGATACGCAGTATTTT
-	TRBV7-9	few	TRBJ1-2	CASSPQRTPGGYTF	TGTGCCAGCAGCCCTCAAAGGACACCAGGTGGCTACACCTTC
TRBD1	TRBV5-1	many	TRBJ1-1	CASSSQGRETEAFF	TGCGCCAGCAGCTCACAGGGGCGAGAGACTGAAGCTTTCTTT
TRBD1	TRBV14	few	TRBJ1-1	CASSQDRGTGEAFF	TGTGCCAGCAGCCAAGATCGGGGGACAGGCGAAGCTTTCTTT
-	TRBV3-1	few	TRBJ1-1	CASSLPDGEAFF	TGTGCCAGCAGCCTCCCGGACGGGGAAGCTTTCTTT
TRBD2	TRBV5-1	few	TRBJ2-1	CASSLEGTSNNEQFF	TGCGCCAGCAGCTTGGAGGGGACTAGCAACAATGAGCAGTTCTTC
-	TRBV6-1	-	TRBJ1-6	CAVQTGWTNSPLHF	TGTGCCGTTCAAACAGGGTGGACAAATTCACCCCTCCACTTT
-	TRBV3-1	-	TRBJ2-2	CASSPGSIPRGELFF	TGTGCCAGCAGCCCCGGGAGCATACCCCGGGGGGAGCTGTTTTTT
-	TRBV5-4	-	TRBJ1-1	CASSFTHSNTEAFF	TGTGCCAGCAGCTTCACCCACTCTAACACTGAAGCTTTCTTT
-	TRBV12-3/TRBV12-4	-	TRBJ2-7	CASAWTAYEQYF	TGTGCCAGCGCCTGGACAGCCTACGAGCAGTACTTC
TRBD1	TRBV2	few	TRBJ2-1	CASRDRDFSYNEQFF	TGTGCCAGCAGGGACAGGGACTTCTCCTACAATGAGCAGTTCTTC
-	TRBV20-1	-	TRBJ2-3	CSARDSSPRTGVTDTQYF	TGCAGTGCTAGAGATTCGAGCCCCCGAACAGGAGTCACAGATACGCAGTATTTT
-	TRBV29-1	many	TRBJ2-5	CSVGPRVQETQYF	TGCAGCGTCGGCCCAAGGGTCCAAGAGACCCAGTACTTC
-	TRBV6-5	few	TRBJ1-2	CASSLGINYGYTF	TGTGCCAGCAGTCTCGGTATTAACTATGGCTACACCTTC
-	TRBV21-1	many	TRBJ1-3	CASSNLTCPCSGNTIYF	TGTGCCAGCAGCAATCTTACGTGCCCATGCTCTGGAAACACCATATATTTT
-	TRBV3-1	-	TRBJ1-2	CASSQDGGRYGYTF	TGTGCCAGCAGCCAAGATGGGGGGCGGTATGGCTACACCTTC